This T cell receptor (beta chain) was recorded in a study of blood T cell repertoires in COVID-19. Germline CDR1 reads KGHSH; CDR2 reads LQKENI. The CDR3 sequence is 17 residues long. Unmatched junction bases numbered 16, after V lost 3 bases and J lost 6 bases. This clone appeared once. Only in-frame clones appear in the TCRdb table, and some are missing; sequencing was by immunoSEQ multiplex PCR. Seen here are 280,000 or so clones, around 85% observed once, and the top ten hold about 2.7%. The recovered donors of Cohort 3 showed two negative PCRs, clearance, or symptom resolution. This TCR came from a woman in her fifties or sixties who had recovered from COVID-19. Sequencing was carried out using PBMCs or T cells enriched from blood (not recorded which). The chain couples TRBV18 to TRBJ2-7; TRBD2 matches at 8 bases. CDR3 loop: CASSPAGGLASLREQYF. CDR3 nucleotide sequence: TGTGCCAGCTCACCGGCGGGGGGCCTAGCAAGTCTCCGCGAGCAGTACTTC.